This T cell receptor (beta chain) came from a study of T cells after yellow fever vaccination. This clonotype was seen many times. From the 5' RACE reads, TCRdb called clonotypes with MiXCR, one entry per CDR3 protein. The repertoire holds around 250,000 distinct CDR3 sequences, with about 7% as singletons. The CDR3 has 11 amino acids. V was trimmed by 5 bases and J by 5 bases, leaving 9 bases between them. Germline values: CDR1 SQVTM, CDR2 ANQGSEA. The rearrangement links TRBV29-1 to TRBJ2-5; D is unclear. This clonotype was obtained from a man aged 25-40 years who received the YFV17D yellow fever vaccine. The specimen comprised CD4+ T cells sorted from PBMCs, sampled 15 days after the yellow fever booster vaccination. CDR3 region: CSVLLGETQYF. In nucleotides, the CDR3 is TGCAGCGTTCTTTTGGGTGAGACCCAGTACTTC.